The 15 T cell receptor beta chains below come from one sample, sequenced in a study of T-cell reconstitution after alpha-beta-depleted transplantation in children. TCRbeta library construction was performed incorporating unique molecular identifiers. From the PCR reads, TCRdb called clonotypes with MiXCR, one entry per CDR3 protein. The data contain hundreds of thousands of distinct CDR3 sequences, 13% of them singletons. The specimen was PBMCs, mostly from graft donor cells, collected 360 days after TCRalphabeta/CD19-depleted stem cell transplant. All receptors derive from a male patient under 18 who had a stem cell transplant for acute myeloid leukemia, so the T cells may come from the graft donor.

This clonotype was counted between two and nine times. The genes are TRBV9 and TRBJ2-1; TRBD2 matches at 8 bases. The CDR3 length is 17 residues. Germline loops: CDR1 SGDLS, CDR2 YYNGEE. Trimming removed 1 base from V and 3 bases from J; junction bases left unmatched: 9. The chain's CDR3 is CASSVTTGGPLYNEQFF. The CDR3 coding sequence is TGTGCCAGCAGCGTAACGACGGGAGGGCCTCTCTACAATGAGCAGTTCTTC.

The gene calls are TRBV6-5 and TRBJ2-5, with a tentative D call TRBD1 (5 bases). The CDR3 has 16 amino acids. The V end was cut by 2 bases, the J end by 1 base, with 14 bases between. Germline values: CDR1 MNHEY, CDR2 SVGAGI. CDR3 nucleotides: TGTGCCAGCAGTTACCTCCAGGGATTGGGCCAAGAGACCCAGTACTTC. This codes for CASSYLQGLGQETQYF.

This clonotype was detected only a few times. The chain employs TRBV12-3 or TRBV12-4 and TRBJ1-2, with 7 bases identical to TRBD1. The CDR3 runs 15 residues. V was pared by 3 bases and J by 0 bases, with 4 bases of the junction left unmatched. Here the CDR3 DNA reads TGTGCCAGCAGTTTTGGGACAGACTCTAACTATGGCTACACCTTC. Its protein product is CASSFGTDSNYGYTF.

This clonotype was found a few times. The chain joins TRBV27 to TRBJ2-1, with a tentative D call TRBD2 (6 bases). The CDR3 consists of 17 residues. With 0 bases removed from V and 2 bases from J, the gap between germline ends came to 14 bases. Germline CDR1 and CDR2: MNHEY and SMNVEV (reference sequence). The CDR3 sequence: CASSLSEGLVPYNEQFF. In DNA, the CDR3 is TGTGCCAGCAGTTTATCGGAGGGACTGGTCCCCTACAATGAGCAGTTCTTC.

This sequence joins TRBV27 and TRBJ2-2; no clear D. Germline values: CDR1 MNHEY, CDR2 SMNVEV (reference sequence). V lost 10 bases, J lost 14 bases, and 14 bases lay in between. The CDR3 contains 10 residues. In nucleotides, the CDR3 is TGTGCCACCAACCAGACCTCTCTGTTTTTT. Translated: CATNQTSLFF.

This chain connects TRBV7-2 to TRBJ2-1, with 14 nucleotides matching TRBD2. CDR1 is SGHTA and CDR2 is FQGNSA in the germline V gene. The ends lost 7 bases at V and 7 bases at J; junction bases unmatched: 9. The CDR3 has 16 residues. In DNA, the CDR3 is TGTGCCAGCACCCTCGCCGGGACTAGCGGGAGAAATGAGCAGTTCTTC. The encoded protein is CASTLAGTSGRNEQFF.

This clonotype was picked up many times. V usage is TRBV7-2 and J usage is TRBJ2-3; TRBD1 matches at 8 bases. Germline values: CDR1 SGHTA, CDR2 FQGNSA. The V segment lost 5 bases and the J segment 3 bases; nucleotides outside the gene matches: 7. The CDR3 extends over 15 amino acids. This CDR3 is CASSSRTGYTDTQYF. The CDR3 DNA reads TGTGCCAGCAGCAGTAGGACAGGGTATACAGATACGCAGTATTTT.

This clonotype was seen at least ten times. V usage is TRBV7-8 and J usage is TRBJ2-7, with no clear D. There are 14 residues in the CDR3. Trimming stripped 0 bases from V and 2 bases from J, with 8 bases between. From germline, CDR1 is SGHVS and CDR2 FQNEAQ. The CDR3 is CASSLAIPAYEQYF. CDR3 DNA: TGTGCCAGCAGCTTAGCGATACCGGCCTACGAGCAGTACTTC. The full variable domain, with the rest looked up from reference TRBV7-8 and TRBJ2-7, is GAGVSQSPRYKVAKRGQDVALRCDPISGHVSLFWYQQALGQGPEFLTYFQNEAQLDKSGLPSDRFFAERPEGSVSTLKIQRTQQEDSAVYLCASSLAIPAYEQYFGPGTRLTVT.

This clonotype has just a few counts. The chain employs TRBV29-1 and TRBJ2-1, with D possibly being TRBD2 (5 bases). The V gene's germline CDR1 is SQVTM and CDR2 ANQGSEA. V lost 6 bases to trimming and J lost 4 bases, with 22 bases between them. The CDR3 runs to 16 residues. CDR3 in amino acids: CSVGNLSGRQYNEQFF. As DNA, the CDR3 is TGCAGCGTCGGGAATCTTTCTGGACGCCAGTACAATGAGCAGTTCTTC.

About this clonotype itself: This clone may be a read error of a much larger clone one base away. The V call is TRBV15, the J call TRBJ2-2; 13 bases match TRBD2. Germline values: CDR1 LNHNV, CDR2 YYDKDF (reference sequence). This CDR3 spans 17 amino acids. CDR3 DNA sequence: TGTGCCATCAGCGGGAGGACTAGCGGGAGATTATCCGGGGAGCTGTTTTTT. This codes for CAISGRTSGRLSGELFF.

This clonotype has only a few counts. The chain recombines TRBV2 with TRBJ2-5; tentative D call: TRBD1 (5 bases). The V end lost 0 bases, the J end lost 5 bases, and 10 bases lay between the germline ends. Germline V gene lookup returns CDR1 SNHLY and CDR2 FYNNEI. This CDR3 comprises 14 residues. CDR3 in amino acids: CASSEAVGPETQYF. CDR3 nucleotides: TGTGCCAGCAGTGAAGCTGTGGGGCCGGAGACCCAGTACTTC.

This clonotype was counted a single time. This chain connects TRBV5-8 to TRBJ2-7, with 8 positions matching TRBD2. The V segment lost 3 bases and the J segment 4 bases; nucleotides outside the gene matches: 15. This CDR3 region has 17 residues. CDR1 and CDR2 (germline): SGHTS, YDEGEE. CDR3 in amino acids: CASSWGEKAGVWYEQYF. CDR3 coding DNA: TGTGCCAGCAGCTGGGGGGAAAAAGCGGGAGTGTGGTACGAGCAGTACTTC.

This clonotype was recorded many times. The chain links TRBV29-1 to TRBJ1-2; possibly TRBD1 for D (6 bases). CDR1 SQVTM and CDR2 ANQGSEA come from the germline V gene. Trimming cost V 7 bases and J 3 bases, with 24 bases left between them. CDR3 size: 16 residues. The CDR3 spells CSDSGGQGDGDYGYTF. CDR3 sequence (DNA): TGCAGCGACTCCGGGGGACAAGGCGACGGGGACTATGGCTACACCTTC. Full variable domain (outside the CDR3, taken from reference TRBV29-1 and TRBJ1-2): SAVISQKPSRDICQRGTSLTIQCQVDSQVTMMFWYRQQPGQSLTLIATANQGSEATYESGFVIDKFPISRPNLTFSTLTVSNMSPEDSSIYLCSDSGGQGDGDYGYTFGSGTRLTVV.

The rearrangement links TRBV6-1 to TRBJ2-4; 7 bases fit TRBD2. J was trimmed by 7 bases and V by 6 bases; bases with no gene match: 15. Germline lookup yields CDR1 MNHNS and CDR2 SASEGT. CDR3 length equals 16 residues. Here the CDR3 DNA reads TGTGCCAGCAGCCCAACACGACCGGAGGGAGGGAACATTCAGTACTTC. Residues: CASSPTRPEGGNIQYF.

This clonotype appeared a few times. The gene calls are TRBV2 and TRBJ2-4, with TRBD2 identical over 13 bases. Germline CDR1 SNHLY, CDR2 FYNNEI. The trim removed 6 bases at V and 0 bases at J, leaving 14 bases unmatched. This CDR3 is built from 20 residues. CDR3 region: CASSRPSGTSGNLAKNIQYF. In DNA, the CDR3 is TGTGCCAGCAGCCGACCATCCGGGACTAGCGGGAACCTAGCCAAAAACATTCAGTACTTC.